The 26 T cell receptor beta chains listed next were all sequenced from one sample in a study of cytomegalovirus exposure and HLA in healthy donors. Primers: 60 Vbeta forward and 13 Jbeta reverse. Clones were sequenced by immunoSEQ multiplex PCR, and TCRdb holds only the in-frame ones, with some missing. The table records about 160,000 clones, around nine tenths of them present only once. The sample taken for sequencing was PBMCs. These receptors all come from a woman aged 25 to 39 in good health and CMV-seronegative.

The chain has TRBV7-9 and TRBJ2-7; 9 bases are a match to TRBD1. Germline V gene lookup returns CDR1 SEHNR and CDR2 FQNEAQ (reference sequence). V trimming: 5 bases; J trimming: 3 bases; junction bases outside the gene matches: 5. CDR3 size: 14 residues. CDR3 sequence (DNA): TGTGCCAGCAGCCCGGGACAGGGATACTACGAGCAGTACTTC. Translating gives CASSPGQGYYEQYF. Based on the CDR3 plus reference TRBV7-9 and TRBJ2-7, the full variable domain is DTGVSQNPRHKITKRGQNVTFRCDPISEHNRLYWYRQTLGQGPEFLTYFQNEAQLEKSRLLSDRFSAERPKGSFSTLEIQRTEQGDSAMYLCASSPGQGYYEQYFGPGTRLTVT.

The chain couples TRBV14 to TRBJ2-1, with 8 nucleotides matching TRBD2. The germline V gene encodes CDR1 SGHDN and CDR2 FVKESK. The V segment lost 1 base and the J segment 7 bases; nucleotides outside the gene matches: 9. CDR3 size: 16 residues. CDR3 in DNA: TGTGCCAGCAGCCAAGTCCTCGGGGGGGGTATGAATGAGCAGTTCTTC. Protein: CASSQVLGGGMNEQFF. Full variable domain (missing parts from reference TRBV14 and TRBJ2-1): EAGVTQFPSHSVIEKGQTVTLRCDPISGHDNLYWYRRVMGKEIKFLLHFVKESKQDESGMPNNRFLAERTGGTYSTLKVQPAELEDSGVYFCASSQVLGGGMNEQFFGPGTRLTVL.

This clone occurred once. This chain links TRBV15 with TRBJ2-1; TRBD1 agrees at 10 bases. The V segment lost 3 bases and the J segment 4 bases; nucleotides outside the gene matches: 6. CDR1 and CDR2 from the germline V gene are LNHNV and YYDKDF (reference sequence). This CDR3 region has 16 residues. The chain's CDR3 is CATSRGQGTAYNEQFF. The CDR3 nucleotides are TGTGCCACCAGCAGGGGACAGGGGACGGCGTACAATGAGCAGTTCTTC.

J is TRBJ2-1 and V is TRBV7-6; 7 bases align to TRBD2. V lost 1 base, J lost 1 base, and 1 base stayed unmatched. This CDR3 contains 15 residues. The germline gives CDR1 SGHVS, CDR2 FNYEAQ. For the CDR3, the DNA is TGTGCCAGCAGCTTAGTGGGGGGGTCCTACAATGAGCAGTTCTTC. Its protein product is CASSLVGGSYNEQFF.

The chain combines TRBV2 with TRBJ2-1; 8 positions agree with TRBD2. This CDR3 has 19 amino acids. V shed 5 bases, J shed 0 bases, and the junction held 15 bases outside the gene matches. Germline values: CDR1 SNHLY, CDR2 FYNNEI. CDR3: CASSRPNGRADSSYNEQFF. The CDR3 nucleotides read TGTGCCAGCAGTCGCCCCAACGGGAGGGCCGATAGCTCCTACAATGAGCAGTTCTTC.

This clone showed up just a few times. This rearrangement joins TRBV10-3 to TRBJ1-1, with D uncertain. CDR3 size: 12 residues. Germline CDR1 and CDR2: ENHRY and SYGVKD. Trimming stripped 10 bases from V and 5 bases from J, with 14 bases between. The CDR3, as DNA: TGTGCCACCGGCGGAGGGCGAACTGAAGCTTTCTTT. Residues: CATGGGRTEAFF.

CDR3 loop: CASSSIAVSYNEQFF. Here the CDR3 DNA reads TGTGCCAGCAGTTCCATAGCGGTTAGTTACAATGAGCAGTTCTTC. The V and J genes are TRBV6-5 and TRBJ2-1; possible D gene TRBD2, 6 bases. V lost 4 bases, J lost 4 bases, and 14 bases lay in between. CDR3 length equals 15 residues. The V gene's germline CDR1 is MNHEY and CDR2 SVGAGI.

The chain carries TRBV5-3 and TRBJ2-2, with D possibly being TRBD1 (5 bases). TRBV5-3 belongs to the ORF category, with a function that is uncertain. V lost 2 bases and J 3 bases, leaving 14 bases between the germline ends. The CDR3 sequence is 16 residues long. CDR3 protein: CARSFFAGWHTGELFF. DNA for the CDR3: TGTGCCAGAAGCTTTTTCGCAGGGTGGCACACCGGGGAGCTGTTTTTT.

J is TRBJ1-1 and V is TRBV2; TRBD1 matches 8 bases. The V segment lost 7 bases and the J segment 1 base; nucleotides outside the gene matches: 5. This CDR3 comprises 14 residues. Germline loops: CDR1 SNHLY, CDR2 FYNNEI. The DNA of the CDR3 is TGTGCCAGCACTCCGGGACAGGCGAACACTGAAGCTTTCTTT. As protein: CASTPGQANTEAFF. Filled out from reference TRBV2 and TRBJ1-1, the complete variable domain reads EPEVTQTPSHQVTQMGQEVILRCVPISNHLYFYWYRQILGQKVEFLVSFYNNEISEKSEIFDDQFSVERPDGSNFTLKIRSTKLEDSAMYFCASTPGQANTEAFFGQGTRLTVV.

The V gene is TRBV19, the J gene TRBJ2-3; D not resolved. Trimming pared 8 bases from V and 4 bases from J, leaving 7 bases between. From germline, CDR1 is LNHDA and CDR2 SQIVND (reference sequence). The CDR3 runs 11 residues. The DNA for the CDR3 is TGTGCCAGTTTCGGGTCAGATACGCAGTATTTT. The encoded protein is CASFGSDTQYF. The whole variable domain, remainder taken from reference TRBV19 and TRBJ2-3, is DGGITQSPKYLFRKEGQNVTLSCEQNLNHDAMYWYRQDPGQGLRLIYYSQIVNDFQKGDIAEGYSVSREKKESFPLTVTSAQKNPTAFYLCASFGSDTQYFGPGTRLTVL.

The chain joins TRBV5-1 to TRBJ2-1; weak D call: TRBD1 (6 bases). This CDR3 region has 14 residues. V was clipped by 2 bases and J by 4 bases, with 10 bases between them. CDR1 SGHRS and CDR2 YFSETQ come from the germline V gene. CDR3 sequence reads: CASSFPDSYNEQFF. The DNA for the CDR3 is TGCGCCAGCAGCTTCCCGGACAGTTACAATGAGCAGTTCTTC.

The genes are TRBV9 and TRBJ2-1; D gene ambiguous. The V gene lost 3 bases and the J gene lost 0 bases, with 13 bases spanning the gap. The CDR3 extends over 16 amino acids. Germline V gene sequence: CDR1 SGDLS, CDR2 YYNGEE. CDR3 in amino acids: CASSAVTRGSYNEQFF. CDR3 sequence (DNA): TGTGCCAGCAGCGCCGTTACTCGTGGCTCCTACAATGAGCAGTTCTTC.

The CDR3 DNA sequence: TGTGCCAGCAGCTTAGCAGGATATCGGGTCTCTGGAAACACCATATATTTT. This sequence encodes CASSLAGYRVSGNTIYF. This chain connects TRBV7-9 to TRBJ1-3, with D unclear. Germline V lookup: CDR1 SEHNR, CDR2 FQNEAQ (reference sequence). Trimming took off 0 bases at V and 0 bases at J, with 12 bases between the two ends. This CDR3 is built from 17 residues.

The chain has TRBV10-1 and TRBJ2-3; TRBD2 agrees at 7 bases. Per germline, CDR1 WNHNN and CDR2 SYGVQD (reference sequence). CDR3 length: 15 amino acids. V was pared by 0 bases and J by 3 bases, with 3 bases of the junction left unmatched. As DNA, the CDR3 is TGCGCCAGCAGTGAGTCTCAGCGGGGAACAGATACGCAGTATTTT. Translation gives CASSESQRGTDTQYF.

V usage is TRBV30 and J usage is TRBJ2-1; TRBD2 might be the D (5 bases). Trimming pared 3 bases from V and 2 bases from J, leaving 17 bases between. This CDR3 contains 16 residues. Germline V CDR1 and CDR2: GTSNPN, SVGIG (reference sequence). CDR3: CAWRTPSFRAYNEQFF. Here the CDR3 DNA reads TGTGCCTGGAGGACCCCTAGCTTTCGAGCCTACAATGAGCAGTTCTTC.

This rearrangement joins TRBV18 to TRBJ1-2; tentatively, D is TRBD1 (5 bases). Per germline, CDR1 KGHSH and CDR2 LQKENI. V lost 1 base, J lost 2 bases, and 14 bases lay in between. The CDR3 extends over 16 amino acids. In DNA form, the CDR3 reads TGTGCCAGCTCACCACTACCTCCAGGGCTAAACTATGGCTACACCTTC. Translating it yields CASSPLPPGLNYGYTF.

Here the CDR3 reads CASRQGGGRNQPQHF. As DNA, the CDR3 is TGTGCCAGCAGGCAGGGTGGGGGGAGGAATCAGCCCCAGCATTTT. The chain is built from TRBV6-5 and TRBJ1-5; a possible D gene is TRBD1 (5 bases). This CDR3 has 15 residues. V lost 6 bases, J lost 4 bases, and 16 bases lay in between. Germline assignment: CDR1 MNHEY and CDR2 SVGAGI.

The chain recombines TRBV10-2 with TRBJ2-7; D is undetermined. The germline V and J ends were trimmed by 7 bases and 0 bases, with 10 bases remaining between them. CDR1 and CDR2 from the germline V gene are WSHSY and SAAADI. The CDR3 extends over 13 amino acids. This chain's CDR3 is CASTAGSSYEQYF. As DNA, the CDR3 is TGCGCCAGCACGGCAGGAAGCTCCTACGAGCAGTACTTC.

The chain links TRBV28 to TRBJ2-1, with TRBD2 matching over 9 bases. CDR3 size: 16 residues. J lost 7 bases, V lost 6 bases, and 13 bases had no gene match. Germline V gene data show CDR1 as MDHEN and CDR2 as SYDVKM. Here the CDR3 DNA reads TGTGCCAGCAGACCCCTGCTGGGCGGGAGGGCAAATGAGCAGTTCTTC. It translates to CASRPLLGGRANEQFF.

The CDR3 region has the DNA TGTGCCAGCAGCATGGGGCAACAGGGGCTCGACGAGCAGTACTTC. It translates to CASSMGQQGLDEQYF. The rearrangement uses TRBV5-6 and TRBJ2-7; 7 nucleotides agree with TRBD1. CDR3 length: 15 amino acids. J gave up 5 bases and V 4 bases, and 12 bases lay outside the gene matches. Looked up from germline, CDR1 is SGHDT and CDR2 is YYEEEE.

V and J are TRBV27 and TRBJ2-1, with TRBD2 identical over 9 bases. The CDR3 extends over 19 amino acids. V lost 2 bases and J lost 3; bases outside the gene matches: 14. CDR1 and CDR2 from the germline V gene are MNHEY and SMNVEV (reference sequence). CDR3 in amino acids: CASSLGGASGAPFYNEQFF. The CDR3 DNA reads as TGTGCCAGCAGTTTAGGGGGTGCTAGCGGGGCACCGTTCTACAATGAGCAGTTCTTC.

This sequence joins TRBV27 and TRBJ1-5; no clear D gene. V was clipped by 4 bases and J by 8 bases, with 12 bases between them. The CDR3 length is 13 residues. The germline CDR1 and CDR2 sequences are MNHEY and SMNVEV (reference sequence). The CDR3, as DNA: TGTGCCAGCAGTTACGGGGTAAGGGAGCCCCAGCATTTT. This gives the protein CASSYGVREPQHF.

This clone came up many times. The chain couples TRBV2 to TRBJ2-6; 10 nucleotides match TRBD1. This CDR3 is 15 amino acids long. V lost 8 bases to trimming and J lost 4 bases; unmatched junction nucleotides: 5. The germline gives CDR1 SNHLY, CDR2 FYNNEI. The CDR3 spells CASGTGATGANVLTF. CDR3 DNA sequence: TGTGCCAGCGGGACAGGGGCGACCGGGGCCAACGTCCTGACTTTC.

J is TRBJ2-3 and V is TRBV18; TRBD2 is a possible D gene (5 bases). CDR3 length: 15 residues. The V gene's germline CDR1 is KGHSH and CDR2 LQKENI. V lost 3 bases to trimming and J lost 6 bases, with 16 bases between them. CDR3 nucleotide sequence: TGTGCCAGCTCACCTTCGGGCCCCCCGGGGGATACGCAGTATTTT. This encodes CASSPSGPPGDTQYF.

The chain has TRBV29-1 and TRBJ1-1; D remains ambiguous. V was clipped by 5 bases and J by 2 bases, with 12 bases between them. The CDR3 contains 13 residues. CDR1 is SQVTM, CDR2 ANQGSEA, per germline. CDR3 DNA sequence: TGCAGCGTTTGGGCGGGTCCCAACACTGAAGCTTTCTTT. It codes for CSVWAGPNTEAFF.

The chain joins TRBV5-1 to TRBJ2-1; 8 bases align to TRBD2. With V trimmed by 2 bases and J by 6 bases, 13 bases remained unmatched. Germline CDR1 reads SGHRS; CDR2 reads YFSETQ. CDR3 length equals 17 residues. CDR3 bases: TGCGCCAGCAGCTTCGTCCCGATAGGGACTAGAGGCAATGAGCAGTTCTTC. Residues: CASSFVPIGTRGNEQFF.